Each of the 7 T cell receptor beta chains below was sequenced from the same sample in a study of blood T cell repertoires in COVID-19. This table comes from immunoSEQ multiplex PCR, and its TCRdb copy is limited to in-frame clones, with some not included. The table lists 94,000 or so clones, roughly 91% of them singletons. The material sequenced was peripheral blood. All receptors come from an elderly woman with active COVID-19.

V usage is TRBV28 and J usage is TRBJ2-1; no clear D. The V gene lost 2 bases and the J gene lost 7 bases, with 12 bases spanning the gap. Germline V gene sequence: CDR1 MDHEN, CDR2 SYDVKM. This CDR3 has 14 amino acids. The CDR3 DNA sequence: TGTGCCAGCAGTTTAGCATGGGCTCGGAATGAGCAGTTCTTC. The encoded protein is CASSLAWARNEQFF.

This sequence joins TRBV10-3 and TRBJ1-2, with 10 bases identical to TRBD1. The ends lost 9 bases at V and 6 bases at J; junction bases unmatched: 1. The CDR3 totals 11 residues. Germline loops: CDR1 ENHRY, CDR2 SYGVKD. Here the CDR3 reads CAIGTGDGYTF. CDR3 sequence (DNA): TGTGCCATTGGGACAGGGGATGGCTACACCTTC.

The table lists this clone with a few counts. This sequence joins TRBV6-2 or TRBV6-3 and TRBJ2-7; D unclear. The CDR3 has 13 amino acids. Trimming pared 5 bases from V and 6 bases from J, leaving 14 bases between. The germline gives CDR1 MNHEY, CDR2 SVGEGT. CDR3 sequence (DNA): TGTGCCAGCAGTCCGAACAGATTCCCCGAGCAGTACTTC. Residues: CASSPNRFPEQYF.

The chain's CDR3 is CASSPRETGYTF. The CDR3 DNA reads TGTGCCAGCAGTCCTCGGGAGACTGGCTACACCTTC. The chain links TRBV28 to TRBJ1-2; D is unclear. Trimming stripped 5 bases from V and 7 bases from J, with 11 bases between. CDR1 is MDHEN and CDR2 is SYDVKM in the germline V gene. The CDR3 has 12 amino acids.

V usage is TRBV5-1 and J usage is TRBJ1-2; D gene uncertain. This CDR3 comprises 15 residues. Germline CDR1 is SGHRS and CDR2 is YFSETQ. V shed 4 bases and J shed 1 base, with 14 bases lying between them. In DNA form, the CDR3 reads TGCGCCAGCAGCCTAGATAGGCCCTATAACTATGGCTACACCTTC. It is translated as CASSLDRPYNYGYTF.

The CDR3 here is CASSSGPGVTNEKLFF. CDR3 nucleotide sequence: TGTGCCAGCAGCTCAGGTCCAGGGGTAACTAATGAAAAACTGTTTTTT. This chain uses TRBV7-9 with TRBJ1-4, with D perhaps matching TRBD1 (6 bases). Germline V gene lookup returns CDR1 SEHNR and CDR2 FQNEAQ (reference sequence). This CDR3 comprises 16 residues. Trimming took off 4 bases at V and 1 base at J, with 13 bases between the two ends.

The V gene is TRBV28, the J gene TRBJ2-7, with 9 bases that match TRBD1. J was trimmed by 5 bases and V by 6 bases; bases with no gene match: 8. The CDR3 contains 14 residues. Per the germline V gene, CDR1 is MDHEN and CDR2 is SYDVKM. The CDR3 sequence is CASSFDRGSHEQYF. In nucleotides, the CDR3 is TGTGCCAGCAGCTTTGACAGGGGGAGCCACGAGCAGTACTTC. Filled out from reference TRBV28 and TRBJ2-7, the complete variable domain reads DVKVTQSSRYLVKRTGEKVFLECVQDMDHENMFWYRQDPGLGLRLIYFSYDVKMKEKGDIPEGYSVSREKKERFSLILESASTNQTSMYLCASSFDRGSHEQYFGPGTRLTVT.